The present T cell receptor beta chain was sequenced within a study of blood T cell repertoires in COVID-19. This CDR3 contains 17 residues. V lost 4 bases and J lost 4; bases outside the gene matches: 6. From germline, CDR1 is SGDLS and CDR2 YYNGEE. TCRdb's copy holds only in-frame clones and misses some; the assay was immunoSEQ multiplex PCR. The repertoire holds around 100,000 clones, with about 90% as singletons. The sample comprised peripheral blood. The origin of this receptor is a man over 45 in a cohort sampled during active COVID-19. The chain links TRBV9 to TRBJ2-2; 14 bases are shared with TRBD2. CDR3 in DNA: TGTGCCAGCAGCAGGACTAGCGGGGGGACGGGCACCGGGGAGCTGTTTTTT. It yields the protein CASSRTSGGTGTGELFF.